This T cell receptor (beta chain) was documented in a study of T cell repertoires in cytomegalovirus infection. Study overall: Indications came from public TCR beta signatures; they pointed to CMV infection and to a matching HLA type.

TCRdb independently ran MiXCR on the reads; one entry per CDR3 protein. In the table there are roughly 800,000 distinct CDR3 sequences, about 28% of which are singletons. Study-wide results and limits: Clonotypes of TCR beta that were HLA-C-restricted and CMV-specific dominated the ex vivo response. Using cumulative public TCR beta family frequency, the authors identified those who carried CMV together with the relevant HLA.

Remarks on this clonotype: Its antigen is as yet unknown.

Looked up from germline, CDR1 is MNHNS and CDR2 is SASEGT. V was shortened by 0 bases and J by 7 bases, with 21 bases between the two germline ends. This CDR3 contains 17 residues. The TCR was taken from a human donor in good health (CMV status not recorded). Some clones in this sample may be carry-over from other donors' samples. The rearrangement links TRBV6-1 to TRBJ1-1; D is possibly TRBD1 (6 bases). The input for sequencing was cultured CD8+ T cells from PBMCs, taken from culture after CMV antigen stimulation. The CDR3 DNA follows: TGTGCCAGCAGTGAAGCGCTTCGCAGCAAGGGGGTCGATGAAGCTTTCTTT. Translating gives CASSEALRSKGVDEAFF.